The clone carrying this TCR beta chain appeared many times. Its antigen remains unidentified. TCRdb reanalysed the multiplex PCR reads using MiXCR and keeps one entry per CDR3 protein. The sample yields tens of thousands of distinct CDR3 sequences, under 25% seen once. CDR3 length: 14 residues. After removal of 5 bases from V and 7 bases from J, the junction contained 8 bases not matched to a gene. The data were obtained in a study of breast tumors, draining lymph nodes, adjacent tissues. Broader study findings: Data only fit, rather than demonstrated, lymph node origin of most tumor T cells. Findings are consistent with lymph node origin and intratumoral expansion of most tumor T cells.

Axillary draining lymph nodes of breast cancer patients supplied the node samples. Sequenced: axillary lymph node tissue. The receptor was isolated from a female donor with breast cancer. Some clones in this sample may be carry-over from other donors' samples. The rearrangement joins TRBV12-3 or TRBV12-4 to TRBJ2-7; 10 bases are shared with TRBD1. Written as DNA, the CDR3 is TGTGCCAGCAGTATCGACAGGGGGCTTGGTGAGCAGTACTTC. Its translation is CASSIDRGLGEQYF.